This T cell receptor (beta chain) derives from a study of identical twins. V shed 4 bases and J 5 bases; nucleotides not matched to a gene: 12. This CDR3 region has 15 residues. CDR1 is DFQATT, CDR2 SNEGSKA, per germline (reference sequence). This clonotype occurred a few times. Its target is not known. Template switching added a universal primer site, and cDNA bore unique molecular identifiers. TCRdb analysed the 5' RACE reads with MiXCR anew, one entry per CDR3 protein. Of 200,000 to 250,000 distinct CDR3 sequences listed, 7.5% are singletons. Findings and caveats of the study: Possibly, invariant MAIT and iNKT cells partly confounded zero-insertion analyses. A lower insertion count was a feature of abundant cord blood beta clonotypes, with no such feature in memory repertoires. The models gave estimates that fell short of the out-of-frame TCR alpha sharing seen in monozygotic twins.

This same sample was also part of a study on yellow fever vaccine responses in identical twins.

This chain connects TRBV20-1 to TRBJ2-7, with 9 bases identical to TRBD2. The clonotype was recovered from a woman between 18 and 29 years old in good health. The sample taken for sequencing was memory (CD45RO+) T cells sorted from blood. CDR3: CSATKSGTSMDEQYF. The CDR3 DNA follows: TGCAGTGCTACTAAATCCGGGACTAGCATGGACGAGCAGTACTTC.